These 26 T cell receptor beta chains originate from one sample sequenced in a study of cytomegalovirus exposure and HLA in healthy donors (dated by TCRdb to 2016 to 2017). Library construction relied on the immunoSEQ multiplex PCR assay. For the multiplex PCR, a mixture combining 60 forward primers for TCR Vbeta segments and 13 reverse primers for TCR Jbeta segments was used. Imported from immuneACCESS, the table was reduced by TCRdb to in-frame sequences with V and J called. These copies leave out some clones; in studies compared against another copy, an unresolved V gene accounts for under half, and the cause of the remainder is not known. Counted in this sample were 150,000 or so clones; 77% of them appeared once. 3.5% to 5% of the sample goes to the ten largest clones. The sequencing sample was made of PBMCs. Every receptor here comes from a male donor in good health and CMV-seropositive.

The V and J genes are TRBV6-5 and TRBJ2-5; no clear D gene. The CDR3 covers 14 residues. Trimming left V 4 bases short and J 5 bases short, with 14 bases between. The germline V gene has CDR1 MNHEY and CDR2 SVGAGI. CDR3 sequence: CASSSGRPMETQYF. The CDR3 DNA sequence: TGTGCCAGCAGTTCAGGTCGGCCGATGGAGACCCAGTACTTC.

This chain uses TRBV27 with TRBJ1-2; 7 bases align to TRBD1. This CDR3 has 12 residues. Germline assignment: CDR1 MNHEY and CDR2 SMNVEV (reference sequence). For the CDR3, the DNA is TGTGCTACCAAGGGGGCCAACTATGGCTACACCTTC. This codes for CATKGANYGYTF.

V and J are TRBV7-6 and TRBJ1-6; no definite D call. The CDR3 spans 12 residues. V was cut by 3 bases and J by 14 bases, with 11 bases left in between. Germline CDR1 is SGHVS and CDR2 is FNYEAQ. The CDR3 nucleotides read TGTGCCAGCAGCTTCCCAGGTGCAACCCTCCACTTT. Its protein is CASSFPGATLHF.

V usage is TRBV4-2 and J usage is TRBJ2-7, with D perhaps matching TRBD2 (6 bases). V was clipped by 3 bases and J by 1 base, with 13 bases between them. CDR1 and CDR2 (germline): LGHNA, YNFKEQ. The CDR3 has 15 residues. The CDR3 DNA sequence: TGTGCCAGCAGCCAGCAGGGACTGACTTCCTACGAGCAGTACTTC. This codes for CASSQQGLTSYEQYF.

The V gene is TRBV2, the J gene TRBJ2-7; 10 bases fit TRBD1. V dropped 6 bases and J dropped 7; count of bases not matched to a gene: 3. Germline CDR1 SNHLY, CDR2 FYNNEI. This CDR3 is built from 12 residues. This CDR3 is CASRTGGEEQYF. As DNA, the CDR3 is TGTGCCAGCAGGACAGGGGGCGAAGAGCAGTACTTC.

The rearrangement links TRBV2 to TRBJ1-5; D gene uncertain. The germline V gene encodes CDR1 SNHLY and CDR2 FYNNEI. The CDR3 consists of 16 residues. Trimming stripped 0 bases from V and 0 bases from J, with 9 bases between. The CDR3 DNA reads as TGTGCCAGCAGTGAAGCCTTGGAGTATAGCAATCAGCCCCAGCATTTT. It is translated as CASSEALEYSNQPQHF.

The V and J genes are TRBV2 and TRBJ2-7; D uncertain. CDR1 is SNHLY and CDR2 is FYNNEI in the germline V gene. The CDR3 totals 12 residues. Trimming removed 6 bases from V and 0 bases from J, with 6 bases in between. This CDR3 is CASRESSYEQYF. The DNA of the CDR3 is TGTGCCAGCAGGGAGAGCTCCTACGAGCAGTACTTC.

The genes are TRBV7-2 and TRBJ1-2; no clear D. CDR3 length equals 16 residues. Germline-derived CDR1 and CDR2 are SGHTA and FQGNSA. Trimming cost V 1 base and J 2 bases, with 14 bases left between them. The DNA for the CDR3 is TGTGCCAGCAGCTTAGACGCGGGCAGGACCAACTATGGCTACACCTTC. Residues: CASSLDAGRTNYGYTF. Filled out from reference TRBV7-2 and TRBJ1-2, the complete variable domain reads GAGVSQSPSNKVTEKGKDVELRCDPISGHTALYWYRQSLGQGLEFLIYFQGNSAPDKSGLPSDRFSAERTGGSVSTLTIQRTQQEDSAVYLCASSLDAGRTNYGYTFGSGTRLTVV.

The V call is TRBV27, the J call TRBJ2-7; D remains ambiguous. This CDR3 is built from 13 residues. Per germline, CDR1 MNHEY and CDR2 SMNVEV (reference sequence). V gave up 0 bases and J gave up 2 bases, with 5 bases separating them. CDR3 sequence reads: CASSLSRTYEQYF. The CDR3 DNA reads as TGTGCCAGCAGTTTATCGAGGACCTACGAGCAGTACTTC.

The CDR3 region has the DNA TGTGCCAGCAGTGAAAGGGGTGGCTACACCTTC. Translation: CASSERGGYTF. The chain employs TRBV2 and TRBJ1-2; TRBD1 might be the D (5 bases). The germline gives CDR1 SNHLY, CDR2 FYNNEI. Deletions cut 2 bases from V and 7 bases from J, with 5 bases between. The CDR3 covers 11 residues.

V gene TRBV6-5 combines with J gene TRBJ1-1; 9 nucleotides line up with TRBD1. Trimming at V came to 4 bases and at J to 5 bases, leaving 5 bases not matched to a gene. From germline, CDR1 is MNHEY and CDR2 SVGAGI. CDR3 length: 14 residues. The CDR3 spells CASSSTGGMTEAFF. In nucleotides, the CDR3 is TGTGCCAGCAGTTCCACAGGGGGCATGACTGAAGCTTTCTTT.

The chain uses TRBV28 and TRBJ1-2; tentatively, D is TRBD1 (5 bases). CDR3 size: 15 residues. Germline-derived CDR1 and CDR2 are MDHEN and SYDVKM. The V end lost 5 bases, the J end lost 2 bases, and 15 bases lay between the germline ends. In DNA, the CDR3 is TGTGCCAGCAGTGTTCCGTTTGGGGCGAACTATGGCTACACCTTC. Its translation: CASSVPFGANYGYTF.

The chain combines TRBV29-1 with TRBJ2-1; 11 nucleotides line up with TRBD2. Germline CDR1 is SQVTM and CDR2 is ANQGSEA. The CDR3 runs 13 residues. Trimming at V came to 4 bases and at J to 6 bases, leaving 2 bases not matched to a gene. The CDR3 protein is CSVVAGGVNEQFF. CDR3 sequence (DNA): TGCAGCGTTGTAGCGGGAGGGGTCAATGAGCAGTTCTTC.

The V call is TRBV7-9, the J call TRBJ1-4, with D unresolved. Germline V gives CDR1 SEHNR, CDR2 FQNEAQ (reference sequence). The CDR3 runs 13 residues. Trimming took 5 bases from V and 5 from J, leaving 9 bases between them. The CDR3 region is CASSRETNEKLFF. The CDR3 DNA sequence: TGTGCCAGCAGCCGAGAGACAAATGAAAAACTGTTTTTT.

This chain joins TRBV2 and TRBJ1-5; D is undetermined. The ends were cut back, 3 bases at V and 7 bases at J, with 7 bases in the middle. The V gene's germline CDR1 is SNHLY and CDR2 FYNNEI. The CDR3 has 12 amino acids. The chain's CDR3 is CASSDGNQPQHF. In DNA form, the CDR3 reads TGTGCCAGCAGTGACGGGAACCAGCCCCAGCATTTT. Looking up the rest from reference TRBV2 and TRBJ1-5 gives the full variable domain: EPEVTQTPSHQVTQMGQEVILRCVPISNHLYFYWYRQILGQKVEFLVSFYNNEISEKSEIFDDQFSVERPDGSNFTLKIRSTKLEDSAMYFCASSDGNQPQHFGDGTRLSIL.

This chain links TRBV6-1 with TRBJ1-1, with D possibly being TRBD1 (6 bases). From germline, CDR1 is MNHNS and CDR2 SASEGT. The CDR3 length is 14 residues. The V end lost 7 bases, the J end lost 0 bases, and 12 bases lay between the germline ends. The CDR3 nucleotides read TGTGCCAGCACAGGGGCCCTAATGAACACTGAAGCTTTCTTT. Residues: CASTGALMNTEAFF.

Regarding this clone: The same CDR3 can be traced to other DNA sequences in this sample. The gene calls are TRBV6-1 and TRBJ2-7; a possible D gene is TRBD2 (6 bases). The CDR3 loop spans 14 amino acids. Looked up from germline, CDR1 is MNHNS and CDR2 is SASEGT. The V gene lost 3 bases and the J gene lost 2 bases, with 11 bases spanning the gap. CDR3 nucleotide sequence: TGTGCCAGCAGTGAGGGGCTAGCGCCCTACGAGCAGTACTTC. Amino acids: CASSEGLAPYEQYF.

The chain combines TRBV9 with TRBJ2-3, with D possibly matching TRBD2 (7 bases). V shed 0 bases and J shed 2 bases, with 10 bases lying between them. The CDR3 contains 15 residues. Germline CDR1 and CDR2: SGDLS and YYNGEE. The CDR3 protein is CASSVGGGPTDTQYF. CDR3 bases: TGTGCCAGCAGCGTAGGGGGGGGCCCCACAGATACGCAGTATTTT.

This clone was detected only a few times. The CDR3 nucleotides read TGTGCCAGCAGCGTAGTATCTGTCTCCTACAATGAGCAGTTCTTC. Residues: CASSVVSVSYNEQFF. This chain links TRBV9 with TRBJ2-1; no clear D. Trimming removed 0 bases at V and 0 bases at J, with 7 bases between. Per germline, CDR1 SGDLS and CDR2 YYNGEE. The CDR3 loop spans 15 amino acids.

The CDR3 DNA is TGTGCCAGCAGTTTATCGGGGGACGAGCAGTACTTC. As protein: CASSLSGDEQYF. The chain has TRBV28 and TRBJ2-7; maybe TRBD2 (6 bases). Germline CDR1 reads MDHEN; CDR2 reads SYDVKM. The CDR3 is 12 residues long. Trimming removed 1 base from V and 5 bases from J, with 6 bases in between.

This clone was detected only a few times. The J gene is TRBJ2-1, the V gene TRBV29-1; no clear D. Germline CDR1 is SQVTM and CDR2 is ANQGSEA. This CDR3 has 10 amino acids. The ends were cut back, 4 bases at V and 15 bases at J, with 13 bases in the middle. The CDR3 protein is CSVGAHLTFF. The CDR3 DNA reads TGCAGCGTTGGGGCTCACCTTACGTTCTTC.

J is TRBJ1-2 and V is TRBV11-3; D might be TRBD1 (5 bases). Trimming removed 0 bases from V and 6 bases from J, with 14 bases in between. The CDR3 consists of 15 residues. Germline CDR1 reads SGHNT; CDR2 reads YENEEA. This CDR3 reads CASSLDPPFRDGYTF. CDR3 DNA sequence: TGTGCCAGCAGCTTAGATCCCCCGTTCAGGGATGGCTACACCTTC.

The rearrangement links TRBV9 to TRBJ1-5, with TRBD1 matching over 10 bases. V shed 4 bases and J 4 bases; nucleotides not matched to a gene: 20. This CDR3 region has 20 residues. Germline CDR1 is SGDLS and CDR2 is YYNGEE. The CDR3 sequence: CASSSSRVGQGFLGNQPQHF. The CDR3 nucleotides are TGTGCCAGCAGCTCGAGTAGAGTGGGACAGGGGTTTTTAGGGAATCAGCCCCAGCATTTT.

A few counts support this clone. This chain uses TRBV19 with TRBJ2-2; D remains unclear. Looked up from germline, CDR1 is LNHDA and CDR2 is SQIVND (reference sequence). Trimming took 6 bases from V and 5 from J, leaving 7 bases between them. CDR3 size: 12 residues. CDR3 sequence (DNA): TGTGCCAGTAGCCCTGAGACCGGGGAGCTGTTTTTT. This encodes CASSPETGELFF.

This rearrangement joins TRBV5-5 to TRBJ2-1; a weak D match, TRBD2 (6 bases). The CDR3 length is 15 residues. Germline V gene lookup returns CDR1 SGHKS and CDR2 YYEKEE (reference sequence). V dropped 4 bases and J dropped 0 bases, with 11 bases sitting between them. CDR3 protein: CASSLAPSSYNEQFF. CDR3 DNA sequence: TGTGCCAGCAGCCTAGCGCCCAGCTCCTACAATGAGCAGTTCTTC.

V usage is TRBV2 and J usage is TRBJ1-5; possibly TRBD1 for D (6 bases). The CDR3 extends over 18 amino acids. Deletions cut 4 bases from V and 5 bases from J, with 24 bases between. The germline CDR1 and CDR2 sequences are SNHLY and FYNNEI. CDR3 DNA: TGTGCCAGCAGTGGTCGGCAGGGGCTATCCCATCTTTATCAGCCCCAGCATTTT. Amino acid sequence: CASSGRQGLSHLYQPQHF.